This T cell receptor beta chain came from a study of human thymus T cells. Measured with immunoSEQ multiplex PCR; TCRdb has only the in-frame clones, and not every one. The sample gives under 150,000 clones, around 94% of which show up once; more than 0.02% is in the top ten. Regarding the study as a whole: Thymic and blood repertoires appeared to carry a bias in their V and J gene usage. Related research reported highly overlapping thymic repertoires among unrelated individuals.

Germline values: CDR1 GTSNPN, CDR2 SVGIG (reference sequence). V trimming: 2 bases; J trimming: 1 base; junction bases outside the gene matches: 8. The CDR3 has 16 amino acids. Of note for this clone: Antigen specificity is unknown.

Resected material from corrective heart surgery provided the thymus tissue analysed. The TCR was taken from a boy under two years old with a congenital heart defect but otherwise immunologically healthy. V and J are TRBV30 and TRBJ1-3; TRBD1 matches 7 bases. Sequencing was done on a sample of thymus tissue. DNA of the CDR3: TGTGCCTGGAGTTTGACAGGGTGGAGGTCTGGAAACACCATATATTTT. This encodes CAWSLTGWRSGNTIYF.